The 9 T cell receptor beta chains presented below share a single source sample, sequenced in a study of post-analysis software for immune sequencing data. Antigens for these TCRs are unknown. Study conclusions and caveats: With TRBV5-6, TRBV5-1 and TRBV20-1 included, 4 or 5 TRBV segments were more frequent in patients than in controls.

The library was made from cDNA and included unique molecular identifiers. TCRdb passed the PCR reads through MiXCR, listing each CDR3 protein once. The top ten clones hold around 10% of a sample with a few hundred thousand distinct CDR3 sequences, approximately 45% of them seen once. What was sequenced was blood. These TCRs come from a girl under 18 with multiple sclerosis.

The rearrangement joins TRBV11-2 to TRBJ2-3; D perhaps matches TRBD2 (6 bases). The CDR3 length is 19 residues. Trimming took off 3 bases at V and 2 bases at J, with 24 bases between the two ends. CDR1 SGHAT and CDR2 FQNNGV come from the germline V gene. DNA for the CDR3: TGTGCCAGCAGCTTGGTCCTTCGGAGCGGGCAACCGGTCACAGATACGCAGTATTTT. This translates into CASSLVLRSGQPVTDTQYF.

The J gene is TRBJ1-5, the V gene TRBV5-1; maybe TRBD1 (5 bases). V was clipped by 4 bases and J by 0 bases, with 14 bases between them. Germline V gene lookup returns CDR1 SGHRS and CDR2 YFSETQ. This CDR3 is built from 16 residues. In DNA form, the CDR3 reads TGCGCCAGCAGCCCAGGGTCCCCAGGTAGCAATCAGCCCCAGCATTTT. Protein sequence: CASSPGSPGSNQPQHF.

The V gene is TRBV6-5, the J gene TRBJ2-1; TRBD2 might be the D (6 bases). V was trimmed by 7 bases and J by 5 bases, leaving 18 bases between them. Germline lookup yields CDR1 MNHEY and CDR2 SVGAGI. The CDR3 consists of 15 residues. The CDR3 sequence is CASTRSAGINNEQFF. CDR3 nucleotides: TGTGCCAGCACTCGTTCGGCGGGAATCAACAATGAGCAGTTCTTC.

The chain couples TRBV3-1 to TRBJ2-7; 13 nucleotides line up with TRBD2. The V gene's germline CDR1 is LGHDT and CDR2 YNNKEL (reference sequence). The CDR3 spans 16 residues. V shed 4 bases and J 2 bases; nucleotides not matched to a gene: 5. The CDR3 region has the DNA TGTGCCAGCAGCCCGGGACTAGCGGGACAAACCTACGAGCAGTACTTC. This sequence encodes CASSPGLAGQTYEQYF.

V and J are TRBV6-1 and TRBJ1-2; 9 positions match TRBD1. The CDR3 is made up of 14 amino acids. Looked up from germline, CDR1 is MNHNS and CDR2 is SASEGT. V was pared by 4 bases and J by 5 bases, with 5 bases of the junction left unmatched. Here the CDR3 reads CASSAPDRGYGYTF. The CDR3 bases are TGTGCCAGCAGTGCCCCGGACAGGGGTTATGGCTACACCTTC.

This clonotype was seen more than once but under ten times. The chain employs TRBV7-2 and TRBJ2-7; 7 bases map to TRBD1. This CDR3 contains 15 residues. V was clipped by 1 base and J by 1 base; unmatched bases: 4. Germline values: CDR1 SGHTA, CDR2 FQGNSA. CDR3 nucleotide sequence: TGTGCCAGCAGCTTAGGGGGACAGCGGTCCTACGAGCAGTACTTC. Protein product: CASSLGGQRSYEQYF.

The chain couples TRBV6-5 to TRBJ2-1; 10 bases are shared with TRBD2. Trimming cost V 0 bases and J 6 bases; bases outside gene matches: 5. CDR3 length equals 16 residues. Germline-derived CDR1 and CDR2 are MNHEY and SVGAGI. The CDR3 here is CASSYSPSGSGNEQFF. The DNA for the CDR3 is TGTGCCAGCAGTTACTCTCCTAGCGGGAGTGGCAATGAGCAGTTCTTC.

The V gene is TRBV7-2, the J gene TRBJ1-5; maybe TRBD1 (5 bases). There are 18 residues in the CDR3. Trimming shortened V by 5 bases and J by 0 bases, and 20 bases separated the two germline ends. The V gene's germline CDR1 is SGHTA and CDR2 FQGNSA. The CDR3 bases are TGTGCCAGCAGCCGACGAGCTGACAGCCAATATAGCAATCAGCCCCAGCATTTT. Its translation: CASSRRADSQYSNQPQHF. The whole variable domain, filled in from reference TRBV7-2 and TRBJ1-5, reads GAGVSQSPSNKVTEKGKDVELRCDPISGHTALYWYRQSLGQGLEFLIYFQGNSAPDKSGLPSDRFSAERTGGSVSTLTIQRTQQEDSAVYLCASSRRADSQYSNQPQHFGDGTRLSIL.

This clonotype was counted a few times. The chain combines TRBV27 with TRBJ1-2; TRBD1 agrees at 8 bases. With V trimmed by 0 bases and J by 4 bases, 10 bases remained unmatched. The CDR3 totals 17 residues. Germline loops: CDR1 MNHEY, CDR2 SMNVEV (reference sequence). In nucleotides, the CDR3 is TGTGCCAGCAGTTTATCCGAAACAGGGGGGAGGAGCTATGGCTACACCTTC. The encoded protein is CASSLSETGGRSYGYTF.